These T cell receptor beta chains were read from a single sample in a study of cytomegalovirus exposure and HLA in healthy donors. The assay was immunoSEQ multiplex PCR, and TCRdb's table has in-frame clones only and misses some. Its listing shows 150,000 to 200,000 clones. Sequencing was done on a sample of PBMCs. The source is an older woman in good health and CMV-seronegative. Both conserved end residues are part of each CDR3. Fields, in order: V gene, J gene, D gene, CDR3 protein, CDR3 DNA. D genes are given only for firm matches.

TRBV30,TRBJ1-1,TRBD1,CAWDRGRNTEAFF,TGTGCCTGGGACAGGGGCCGGAACACTGAAGCTTTCTTT
TRBV5-1,TRBJ1-2,TRBD1,CASSLAGTANYGYTF,TGCGCCAGCAGCTTGGCCGGGACAGCTAACTATGGCTACACCTTC
TRBV6-5,TRBJ1-1,.,CASSYSRNTEAFF,TGTGCCAGCAGTTACTCTAGGAACACTGAAGCTTTCTTT
TRBV6-1,TRBJ1-2,.,CASSVTGNYGYTF,TGTGCCAGCAGTGTGACGGGAAACTATGGCTACACCTTC
TRBV7-2,TRBJ1-6,.,CASSLDDSNYNSPLHF,TGTGCCAGCAGCTTAGACGACAGCAACTATAATTCACCCCTCCACTTT
TRBV7-8,TRBJ1-1,.,CASSLAGQGTEAFF,TGTGCCAGCAGCTTAGCCGGCCAGGGGACTGAAGCTTTCTTT
TRBV18,TRBJ1-1,.,CASSPGGARTEAFF,TGTGCCAGCTCACCAGGGGGCGCACGGACTGAAGCTTTCTTT
TRBV28,TRBJ2-2,.,CASTHTNTGELFF,TGTGCCAGCACCCACACGAACACCGGGGAGCTGTTTTTT
TRBV9,TRBJ2-3,TRBD2,CASSVAGGLTDTQYF,TGTGCCAGCAGCGTAGCCGGGGGGTTGACAGATACGCAGTATTTT
TRBV30,TRBJ1-1,TRBD1,CAWGQEEAFF,TGTGCCTGGGGACAGGAGGAAGCTTTCTTT
TRBV7-2,TRBJ1-5,.,CASSLTRDSNQPQHF,TGTGCCAGCAGCTTAACGCGAGATAGCAATCAGCCCCAGCATTTT
TRBV27,TRBJ2-7,.,CASSLEPGTYEQYF,TGTGCCAGCAGTTTAGAGCCAGGGACCTACGAGCAGTACTTC
TRBV30,TRBJ2-7,.,CAWSLGHLYEQYF,TGTGCCTGGAGTTTGGGACACTTATACGAGCAGTACTTC
TRBV9,TRBJ1-1,.,CASSVPGMNTEAFF,TGTGCCAGCAGCGTCCCGGGAATGAACACTGAAGCTTTCTTT
TRBV5-1,TRBJ2-7,.,CASSVGGPYEQYF,TGCGCCAGCAGCGTGGGGGGGCCCTACGAGCAGTACTTC
TRBV5-1,TRBJ1-2,TRBD1,CASSLEDRVHGYTF,TGCGCCAGCAGCTTGGAGGACAGGGTCCATGGCTACACCTTC
TRBV6-5,TRBJ2-5,.,CASSYSAGFREQYF,TGTGCCAGCAGTTACTCGGCAGGTTTTCGGGAGCAGTACTTC
TRBV7-2,TRBJ2-5,TRBD1,CASSFFQGAGETQYF,TGTGCCAGCAGCTTCTTCCAGGGGGCGGGAGAGACCCAGTACTTC
TRBV20-1,TRBJ2-7,.,CSARSAREQYF,TGCAGTGCTAGATCCGCCCGGGAGCAGTACTTC
TRBV2,TRBJ1-5,.,CASSEDTGYQPQHF,TGTGCCAGCAGTGAGGACACCGGGTATCAGCCCCAGCATTTT
TRBV15,TRBJ2-2,TRBD2,CATSPGLPNTGELFF,TGTGCCACCAGTCCGGGACTACCGAACACCGGGGAGCTGTTTTTT
TRBV5-1,TRBJ2-3,.,CARGLGSSTDTQYF,TGCGCCAGAGGTCTAGGATCTAGCACAGATACGCAGTATTTT
TRBV2,TRBJ1-5,.,CASSEEGNQPQHF,TGTGCCAGCAGTGAAGAGGGGAATCAGCCCCAGCATTTT
TRBV19,TRBJ2-7,TRBD2,CASSTGLEYEQYF,TGTGCCAGTAGTACGGGACTAGAATACGAGCAGTACTTC
TRBV19,TRBJ1-1,TRBD1,CASTAGQGATEAFF,TGTGCCAGTACTGCGGGACAGGGCGCCACTGAAGCTTTCTTT
TRBV25-1,TRBJ1-5,TRBD1,CASSGETGSNQPQHF,TGTGCCAGCAGCGGTGAGACAGGGAGCAATCAGCCCCAGCATTTT
TRBV29-1,TRBJ2-7,.,CSVVEGVEQYF,TGCAGCGTTGTGGAGGGAGTGGAGCAGTACTTC
TRBV7-6,TRBJ1-6,TRBD1,CASSLEGGNSPLHF,TGTGCCAGCAGCTTAGAAGGGGGCAATTCACCCCTCCACTTT
TRBV7-9,TRBJ2-7,TRBD1,CASSLASGQGVYEQYF,TGTGCCAGCAGCTTAGCGTCCGGACAGGGGGTCTACGAGCAGTACTTC
TRBV7-7,TRBJ2-5,.,CASSPLRGETQYF,TGTGCCAGCAGCCCCCTAAGGGGGGAGACCCAGTACTTC
TRBV9,TRBJ2-7,.,CASSVGAEGYEQYF,TGTGCCAGCAGCGTAGGAGCCGAGGGCTACGAGCAGTACTTC
TRBV7-6,TRBJ2-2,.,CASSLGPGQTGELFF,TGTGCCAGCAGCTTAGGCCCAGGACAGACCGGGGAGCTGTTTTTT
TRBV19,TRBJ2-7,TRBD1,CASSTTGGEGEQYF,TGTGCCAGTAGTACCACAGGGGGCGAAGGCGAGCAGTACTTC
TRBV6-5,TRBJ1-1,.,CASSYSDFRTEAFF,TGTGCCAGCAGTTACTCGGACTTTCGGACTGAAGCTTTCTTT
TRBV11-2,TRBJ2-7,TRBD2,CASSPSGSSYEQYF,TGTGCCAGCAGCCCTAGCGGGAGCTCCTACGAGCAGTACTTC
TRBV5-1,TRBJ1-1,.,CASSRDTEAFF,TGCGCCAGCAGCCGAGACACTGAAGCTTTCTTT
TRBV29-1,TRBJ2-7,.,CSVETRMDRAYEQYF,TGCAGCGTTGAGACTCGGATGGACAGAGCCTACGAGCAGTACTTC
TRBV27,TRBJ2-7,.,CASRPGLRYEQYF,TGTGCCAGCAGGCCGGGACTCCGCTACGAGCAGTACTTC
TRBV19,TRBJ1-5,.,CASSTPQGFLGHF,TGTGCCAGTAGTACCCCACAGGGATTTTTGGGGCATTTT
TRBV5-4,TRBJ2-7,TRBD1,CASSFDRGLYEQYF,TGTGCCAGCAGCTTCGACAGGGGGCTTTACGAGCAGTACTTC
TRBV9,TRBJ1-4,.,CASSDRVNEKLFF,TGTGCCAGCAGCGACCGAGTTAATGAAAAACTGTTTTTT
TRBV5-4,TRBJ2-7,TRBD1,CASSPGKGARGEQYF,TGTGCCAGCAGCCCCGGAAAGGGGGCGAGGGGCGAGCAGTACTTC
TRBV5-1,TRBJ2-4,TRBD1,CASSRLGQMKNIQYF,TGCGCCAGCAGCCGACTGGGACAGATGAAAAACATTCAGTACTTC
TRBV2,TRBJ2-7,.,CASKSSGRGGSYGQYF,TGTGCCAGCAAAAGCTCCGGCAGGGGCGGCTCCTACGGGCAGTACTTC
TRBV5-1,TRBJ1-5,TRBD1,CASSRGTDNQPQHF,TGCGCCAGCAGCCGCGGGACAGACAATCAGCCCCAGCATTTT